Shown below are 4 T cell receptor beta chains from a single sample sequenced in a study of identical twins. TCRdb reprocessed the 5' RACE reads via MiXCR and lists one record per CDR3 protein. The data show some 300,000 distinct CDR3 sequences, over 9% seen once. These same data were also listed under a study on yellow fever vaccine responses in identical twins.

The specimen was CD8+ T cells sorted from blood. The receptor source for this set is a woman aged 18-30 years in good health.

This clonotype occurred a few times. The J gene is TRBJ2-7, the V gene TRBV27; 11 bases align to TRBD2. The germline CDR1 and CDR2 sequences are MNHEY and SMNVEV (reference sequence). The V and J ends lost 1 base and 7 bases, in that order; junction bases with no gene match: 15. The CDR3 sequence is 18 residues long. CDR3 in amino acids: CASSLLGGIAGGPGEQYF. DNA of the CDR3: TGTGCCAGCAGTTTATTAGGGGGCATAGCGGGAGGGCCGGGTGAGCAGTACTTC.

The V gene is TRBV25-1, the J gene TRBJ1-1; 7 bases line up with TRBD1. Germline assignment: CDR1 MGHDK and CDR2 SYGVNS. V lost 3 bases and J lost 4; bases outside the gene matches: 11. CDR3 length equals 16 residues. The CDR3 DNA sequence: TGTGCCAGCAGTGACGACACAGGGGTATGGGGCACTGAAGCTTTCTTT. Protein sequence: CASSDDTGVWGTEAFF. The full variable domain, completed using reference TRBV25-1 and TRBJ1-1, is EADIYQTPRYLVIGTGKKITLECSQTMGHDKMYWYQQDPGMELHLIHYSYGVNSTEKGDLSSESTVSRIRTEHFPLTLESARPSHTSQYLCASSDDTGVWGTEAFFGQGTRLTVV.

This clonotype was counted many times. A read error may produce the germline difference seen at one junction end. The V call is TRBV4-1, the J call TRBJ2-1; D tentatively reads TRBD1 or TRBD2 (6 bases each). This CDR3 contains 12 residues. Germline V lookup: CDR1 MGHRA, CDR2 YSYEKL. The CDR3 DNA reads as TGTGCCAGCAGCCAAGGGGGGATTGAGCAGTTCTTC. This sequence encodes CASSQGGIEQFF.

The chain couples TRBV2 to TRBJ2-1, with a possible D match to TRBD2 (6 bases). This CDR3 region has 15 residues. Germline V gene data show CDR1 as SNHLY and CDR2 as FYNNEI. The ends were cut back, 8 bases at V and 4 bases at J, with 18 bases in the middle. CDR3 region: CASSDSGRGYNEQFF. The CDR3, as DNA: TGTGCCAGCTCAGATTCGGGGCGGGGATACAATGAGCAGTTCTTC.